A single sample gave rise to the 17 T cell receptor beta chains below, sequenced in a study of control samples from healthy donors and cancer patients. Here immunoSEQ multiplex PCR was the method, and the copy in TCRdb shows in-frame clones only, minus some. The sample lists 170,000 or so clones, 85% to 95% occurring once. The sample was blood. These receptors were obtained from a man aged 18-30 years in good health.

The J gene is TRBJ1-2, the V gene TRBV27, with TRBD1 identical over 9 bases. V shed 5 bases, J shed 8 bases, and the junction held 9 bases outside the gene matches. The CDR3 spans 14 residues. Germline V gene data show CDR1 as MNHEY and CDR2 as SMNVEV (reference sequence). CDR3 residues: CASSTRQGERGYTF. The DNA for the CDR3 is TGTGCCAGCAGTACCAGACAGGGGGAAAGGGGCTACACCTTC.

CDR3 amino acids: CASRNTGEGNQPQHF. The CDR3 region has the DNA TGTGCCAGCAGGAATACAGGGGAGGGCAATCAGCCCCAGCATTTT. This chain links TRBV2 with TRBJ1-5, with 7 positions matching TRBD1. The V and J ends lost 6 bases and 2 bases, in that order; junction bases with no gene match: 7. The CDR3 spans 15 residues. Germline CDR1 reads SNHLY; CDR2 reads FYNNEI.

V gene TRBV19 combines with J gene TRBJ1-6, with TRBD1 as a possible D gene (5 bases). Germline lookup yields CDR1 LNHDA and CDR2 SQIVND (reference sequence). This CDR3 contains 14 residues. The V gene lost 5 bases and the J gene lost 8 bases, with 13 bases spanning the gap. The CDR3 DNA is TGTGCCAGTAGTCTGGGGCAGTCCTATTCACCCCTCCACTTT. Translated, it gives CASSLGQSYSPLHF.

The chain recombines TRBV24-1 with TRBJ2-2; perhaps TRBD2 as D (5 bases). Trimming took 1 base from V and 4 from J, leaving 12 bases between them. The CDR3 runs 16 residues. Per germline, CDR1 KGHDR and CDR2 SFDVKD. CDR3: CATSDLAEGGTGELFF. CDR3 nucleotides: TGTGCCACCAGTGATTTAGCCGAGGGCGGCACCGGGGAGCTGTTTTTT.

The chain employs TRBV3-1 (or the pseudogene TRBV3-2) and TRBJ2-3; 9 positions agree with TRBD2. The CDR3 extends over 15 amino acids. The J segment lost 3 bases and the V segment lost 4 bases, leaving 5 bases of the junction unmatched. The V gene's germline CDR1 is LGHDT and CDR2 YNNKEL (reference sequence). CDR3 nucleotides: TGTGCCAGCAGCCTCCGGGCGGGGGGGACAGATACGCAGTATTTT. As protein: CASSLRAGGTDTQYF.

This chain links TRBV5-1 with TRBJ2-7; no clear D gene. The CDR3 totals 15 residues. Germline CDR1 is SGHRS and CDR2 is YFSETQ. Trimming took 4 bases from V and 0 from J, leaving 14 bases between them. The CDR3 loop is CASSPFTSSSYEQYF. For the CDR3, the DNA is TGCGCCAGCAGCCCCTTTACCTCGAGCTCCTACGAGCAGTACTTC.

The chain combines TRBV3-1 (or the pseudogene TRBV3-2) with TRBJ1-4; D gene unclear. This CDR3 region has 15 residues. Looked up from germline, CDR1 is LGHDT and CDR2 is YNNKEL (reference sequence). Deletions cut 3 bases from V and 4 bases from J, with 12 bases between. The CDR3 sequence is CASSQSDGFNEKLFF. The CDR3, as DNA: TGTGCCAGCAGCCAGTCGGACGGTTTTAATGAAAAACTGTTTTTT.

In its sample, this clone was seen once. The V gene is TRBV12-3 or TRBV12-4, the J gene TRBJ2-1; D is ambiguous. The CDR3 sequence is 12 residues long. V was clipped by 3 bases and J by 12 bases, with 12 bases between them. CDR3 in amino acids: CASSLVGPRQFF. The CDR3 nucleotides are TGTGCCAGCAGTTTGGTAGGGCCCAGGCAGTTCTTC.

This sequence joins TRBV25-1 and TRBJ1-4, with a weak D call TRBD1 (6 bases). The CDR3 is 16 amino acids. Trimming took 3 bases from V and 7 from J, leaving 18 bases between them. Germline values: CDR1 MGHDK, CDR2 SYGVNS. The CDR3 region has the DNA TGTGCCAGCAGTGAGGAGGCGGGGGCAAGCAGTGAAAAACTGTTTTTT. Protein: CASSEEAGASSEKLFF.

V and J are TRBV15 and TRBJ1-2, with a weak D call TRBD1 (6 bases). Between the trimmed V and J ends, which lost 1 base and 2 bases, there was a span of 20 bases. This CDR3 is 18 amino acids long. Per the germline V gene, CDR1 is LNHNV and CDR2 is YYDKDF (reference sequence). The DNA for the CDR3 is TGTGCCACCAGCAGAGGGGGCCAGGGGTTTGGCGTGAACTATGGCTACACCTTC. Translation: CATSRGGQGFGVNYGYTF.

The chain recombines TRBV6-1 with TRBJ2-6; D uncertain. V was cut by 3 bases and J by 4 bases, with 10 bases left in between. Per germline, CDR1 MNHNS and CDR2 SASEGT. This CDR3 has 15 residues. CDR3 sequence (DNA): TGTGCCAGCAGTGACATGGTCGCCGGGGCCAACGTCCTGACTTTC. Amino acids: CASSDMVAGANVLTF.

Written as DNA, the CDR3 is TGCGCCAGCACTCGTATCTGGGGGCTAAATGAGCAGTTCTTC. Protein product: CASTRIWGLNEQFF. J is TRBJ2-1 and V is TRBV5-1, with TRBD1 as a possible D gene (6 bases). The CDR3 consists of 14 residues. The V end lost 6 bases, the J end lost 7 bases, and 17 bases lay between the germline ends. The germline gives CDR1 SGHRS, CDR2 YFSETQ.

The chain links TRBV5-6 to TRBJ2-2, with no clear D. The CDR3 is 14 residues long. CDR1 and CDR2 from the germline V gene are SGHDT and YYEEEE. V gave up 0 bases and J gave up 5 bases, with 8 bases separating them. Here the CDR3 DNA reads TGTGCCAGCAGCTTGGTGTGGCCGACCGGGGAGCTGTTTTTT. This sequence encodes CASSLVWPTGELFF.

The V and J genes are TRBV7-8 and TRBJ2-1; 8 nucleotides line up with TRBD2. With 4 bases clipped from V and 5 bases from J, the junction kept 10 bases outside the gene matches. Germline V gene lookup returns CDR1 SGHVS and CDR2 FQNEAQ. This CDR3 contains 16 residues. The CDR3 sequence is CASSSRRGGPDNEQFF. The CDR3 nucleotides read TGTGCCAGCAGCTCCCGGCGCGGGGGGCCGGACAATGAGCAGTTCTTC. The full variable domain, rest sourced from reference TRBV7-8 and TRBJ2-1, is GAGVSQSPRYKVAKRGQDVALRCDPISGHVSLFWYQQALGQGPEFLTYFQNEAQLDKSGLPSDRFFAERPEGSVSTLKIQRTQQEDSAVYLCASSSRRGGPDNEQFFGPGTRLTVL.

This chain uses TRBV5-6 with TRBJ2-3; 13 bases are a match to TRBD2. This CDR3 region has 16 residues. V dropped 4 bases and J dropped 5; count of bases not matched to a gene: 7. The germline V gene has CDR1 SGHDT and CDR2 YYEEEE. The CDR3 region is CASSATSGGALDTQYF. CDR3 nucleotides: TGTGCCAGCAGCGCTACTAGCGGGGGGGCCCTAGATACGCAGTATTTT.

The chain has TRBV2 and TRBJ2-7, with 9 bases fitting TRBD2. Germline V gene sequence: CDR1 SNHLY, CDR2 FYNNEI. Trimming at V came to 6 bases and at J to 0 bases, leaving 15 bases not matched to a gene. This CDR3 is 18 amino acids long. The CDR3 DNA reads TGTGCCAGCAGGGGGACCGGCGGGGGGGCTTCGAGCTCCTACGAGCAGTACTTC. This translates into CASRGTGGGASSSYEQYF.

This chain uses TRBV24-1 with TRBJ2-3; D remains unclear. The V gene lost 4 bases and the J gene lost 5 bases, with 15 bases spanning the gap. CDR1 and CDR2 from the germline V gene are KGHDR and SFDVKD. The length of the CDR3 is 15 residues. CDR3 nucleotide sequence: TGTGCCACCAGTGACCGGACCTACATGGGAGATACGCAGTATTTT. This codes for CATSDRTYMGDTQYF.